These 31 T cell receptor beta chains share one sample of origin, sequenced in a study of human T cells and chemical hapten exposure. A single record per CDR3 protein comes from TCRdb applying MiXCR to the RACE reads. The sample has 250,000 to 300,000 distinct CDR3 sequences; around 7.3% are singletons. Time point meaning: pre-sensitization, week 0. Treatment here: therapeutic diphenylcyclopropenone sensitization with weekly scalp DPC. Material: whole blood, obtained in connection with sensitization to the hapten diphenylcyclopropenone (DPC). The receptors originated from a man between 18 and 35 years old with alopecia areata. Some clones in this sample may be carry-over from other donors' samples.

In its sample, this clonotype was seen a few times. The V and J genes are TRBV20-1 and TRBJ1-4, with 8 bases matching TRBD1. Germline V gene sequence: CDR1 DFQATT, CDR2 SNEGSKA (reference sequence). The CDR3 sequence is 14 residues long. V lost 5 bases and J lost 9; bases outside the gene matches: 11. CDR3 bases: TGCAGTGCTGCACAGGACAGGGCTCGACAAAAACTGTTTTTT. It translates to CSAAQDRARQKLFF.

This clonotype showed up many times. The J gene is TRBJ1-6, the V gene TRBV7-2; 7 positions agree with TRBD1. The CDR3 spans 14 residues. Trimming at V came to 4 bases and at J to 5 bases, leaving 2 bases not matched to a gene. Looked up from germline, CDR1 is SGHTA and CDR2 is FQGNSA. CDR3 nucleotide sequence: TGTGCCAGCAGCTCCGGGACAGATAATTCACCCCTCCACTTT. Its translation is CASSSGTDNSPLHF.

A few counts support this clonotype. The chain couples TRBV4-1 to TRBJ2-7; 10 bases are shared with TRBD2. The CDR3 runs 14 residues. CDR1 is MGHRA and CDR2 is YSYEKL in the germline V gene. The V segment lost 5 bases and the J segment 3 bases; nucleotides outside the gene matches: 4. Here the CDR3 DNA reads TGCGCCAGCAGCTCCTCTAGCGGGGGCTACGAGCAGTACTTC. Translating gives CASSSSSGGYEQYF.

This clonotype occurred a few times. The chain combines TRBV20-1 with TRBJ2-3; D remains ambiguous. This CDR3 has 14 residues. Germline V lookup: CDR1 DFQATT, CDR2 SNEGSKA (reference sequence). V was shortened by 6 bases and J by 2 bases, with 15 bases between the two germline ends. The CDR3 coding sequence is TGCAGTGCCCCCGGCAAGGTCCACACAGATACGCAGTATTTT. It translates to CSAPGKVHTDTQYF.

The chain uses TRBV10-3 and TRBJ2-3; D remains unclear. Germline CDR1 and CDR2: ENHRY and SYGVKD. Trimming left V 0 bases short and J 2 bases short, with 15 bases between. The CDR3 length is 17 residues. The CDR3 nucleotides are TGTGCCATCAGTGAGTCGATTTTCGACAACCCCACAGATACGCAGTATTTT. This translates into CAISESIFDNPTDTQYF.

The J gene is TRBJ1-1, the V gene TRBV25-1, with 7 positions matching TRBD1. Losses at the gene ends were 9 bases for V and 7 bases for J; bases not matched to a gene: 8. The germline V gene encodes CDR1 MGHDK and CDR2 SYGVNS. The CDR3 length is 12 residues. CDR3 DNA: TGTGCCAGTAACAGGGGAACAGGTGAAGCTTTCTTT. Translating gives CASNRGTGEAFF.

This clonotype was observed a handful of times. This rearrangement joins TRBV20-1 to TRBJ1-2; 11 positions match TRBD1. Germline loops: CDR1 DFQATT, CDR2 SNEGSKA (reference sequence). The trim removed 0 bases at V and 4 bases at J, leaving 13 bases unmatched. CDR3 length: 18 residues. CDR3 protein: CSARDLVDRGRLVYGYTF. The CDR3 DNA reads as TGCAGTGCTAGAGACTTAGTGGACAGGGGGCGTCTTGTCTATGGCTACACCTTC.

The chain recombines TRBV28 with TRBJ2-6; tentatively, D is TRBD1 (6 bases). Trimming stripped 6 bases from V and 1 base from J, with 10 bases between. The CDR3 loop spans 15 amino acids. Germline V lookup: CDR1 MDHEN, CDR2 SYDVKM. The CDR3 DNA reads as TGTGCCAGCAGAAGACAGGTGTCTGGGGCCAACGTCCTGACTTTC. This sequence encodes CASRRQVSGANVLTF.

The chain employs TRBV7-9 and TRBJ2-3; 8 bases match TRBD2. Looked up from germline, CDR1 is SEHNR and CDR2 is FQNEAQ (reference sequence). This CDR3 contains 18 residues. The V gene end was trimmed by 5 bases and the J gene end by 5 bases; junction bases not matched to a gene: 18. CDR3 nucleotides: TGTGCCAGCAGCCAGGGACTAGTCAAGGGAAGAGAGAGAGATACGCAGTATTTT. Translating gives CASSQGLVKGRERDTQYF.

The chain employs TRBV27 and TRBJ1-2; a weak D match, TRBD1 (6 bases). Germline V gene lookup returns CDR1 MNHEY and CDR2 SMNVEV (reference sequence). The CDR3 has 13 residues. V lost 4 bases, J lost 2 bases, and 8 bases lay in between. The CDR3 DNA reads TGTGCCAGCAGTTGGGACAAGAACTATGGCTACACCTTC. The encoded protein is CASSWDKNYGYTF.

This clonotype came up many times. This rearrangement joins TRBV25-1 to TRBJ2-3; no clear D gene. V was shortened by 5 bases and J by 4 bases, with 4 bases between the two germline ends. The germline CDR1 and CDR2 sequences are MGHDK and SYGVNS. The CDR3 is 11 amino acids. CDR3 coding DNA: TGTGCCAGCAGTTCATCAGATACGCAGTATTTT. Protein product: CASSSSDTQYF.

Many counts were recorded for this clonotype. The rearrangement uses TRBV7-2 and TRBJ2-3; no firm D call. CDR1 SGHTA and CDR2 FQGNSA come from the germline V gene. The CDR3 sequence is 14 residues long. V was shortened by 5 bases and J by 8 bases, with 17 bases between the two germline ends. The CDR3 nucleotides read TGTGCCAGCAGCCCGACTCTCAACTGGGGTACGCAGTATTTT. This sequence encodes CASSPTLNWGTQYF.

V gene TRBV7-2 combines with J gene TRBJ1-4, with D uncertain. V gave up 5 bases and J gave up 4 bases, with 14 bases separating them. Per germline, CDR1 SGHTA and CDR2 FQGNSA. The CDR3 extends over 15 amino acids. For the CDR3, the DNA is TGTGCCAGCAGCCCCCCCGGCGGAGGTAATGAAAAACTGTTTTTT. Translated, it gives CASSPPGGGNEKLFF.

This clonotype was recorded many times. The chain has TRBV11-1 and TRBJ2-1, with unresolved D. The CDR3 has 14 amino acids. The germline V and J ends were trimmed by 4 bases and 6 bases, with 13 bases remaining between them. The germline V gene has CDR1 SGHAT and CDR2 FQDESV (reference sequence). In nucleotides, the CDR3 is TGTGCCAGCAGCTACAGACCGAGAGGCAATGAGCAGTTCTTC. Protein product: CASSYRPRGNEQFF.

The CDR3 nucleotides are TGTGCCAGCAGCTTGGACAGGGAGGTCTATGGCTACACCTTC. It specifies CASSLDREVYGYTF. V and J are TRBV7-9 and TRBJ1-2; 8 positions match TRBD1. There are 14 residues in the CDR3. The germline gives CDR1 SEHNR, CDR2 FQNEAQ (reference sequence). V shed 3 bases, J shed 4 bases, and the junction held 4 bases outside the gene matches.

This clonotype was observed at least ten times. The chain employs TRBV6-6 and TRBJ1-6, with 8 nucleotides matching TRBD1. Trimming removed 0 bases from V and 5 bases from J; junction bases left unmatched: 0. The CDR3 is 15 residues long. Germline V lookup: CDR1 MNHNY, CDR2 SVGAGI (reference sequence). CDR3 in DNA: TGTGCCAGCAGTTACTCGGGACAGGATAATTCACCCCTCCACTTT. This sequence encodes CASSYSGQDNSPLHF.

This clonotype has a handful of counts. The V and J genes are TRBV7-2 and TRBJ1-6, with 8 bases fitting TRBD1. Germline CDR1 SGHTA, CDR2 FQGNSA. The J segment lost 9 bases and the V segment lost 1 base, leaving 5 bases of the junction unmatched. This CDR3 has 15 residues. As DNA, the CDR3 is TGTGCCAGCAGCTTAGTAGGACAGGGTAGTTCACCCCTCCACTTT. Encoded protein: CASSLVGQGSSPLHF. Complete variable domain (other parts from reference TRBV7-2 and TRBJ1-6): GAGVSQSPSNKVTEKGKDVELRCDPISGHTALYWYRQSLGQGLEFLIYFQGNSAPDKSGLPSDRFSAERTGGSVSTLTIQRTQQEDSAVYLCASSLVGQGSSPLHFGNGTRLTVT.

The chain combines TRBV6-1 with TRBJ2-1; 8 nucleotides agree with TRBD2. Germline loops: CDR1 MNHNS, CDR2 SASEGT. The CDR3 has 16 amino acids. After removal of 6 bases from V and 0 bases from J, the junction contained 7 bases not matched to a gene. CDR3 DNA: TGTGCCAGCAGGAAACTCAGCGGGAGCTCCTACAATGAGCAGTTCTTC. This encodes CASRKLSGSSYNEQFF.

The V call is TRBV3-1, the J call TRBJ2-3, with a possible D match to TRBD2 (6 bases). Germline V CDR1 and CDR2: LGHDT, YNNKEL (reference sequence). The CDR3 is 15 residues long. Trimming left V 3 bases short and J 6 bases short, with 16 bases between. CDR3 amino acids: CASSHSGFLPDTQYF. CDR3 nucleotide sequence: TGTGCCAGCAGCCATAGCGGATTCTTACCTGATACGCAGTATTTT.

This clonotype was observed a handful of times. The V and J genes are TRBV20-1 and TRBJ1-1; D may be TRBD1 (6 bases). The ends were cut back, 3 bases at V and 11 bases at J, with 16 bases in the middle. CDR3 length: 12 residues. CDR1 and CDR2 (germline): DFQATT, SNEGSKA (reference sequence). Here the CDR3 DNA reads TGCAGTGCTAGCGGGCAGGGGAGGGGCGCTTTCTTT. Amino acids: CSASGQGRGAFF.

This clonotype was found many times. V is TRBV28 and J is TRBJ2-7; possibly TRBD1 for D (5 bases). The germline V gene has CDR1 MDHEN and CDR2 SYDVKM. The CDR3 sequence is 15 residues long. The V end was cut by 1 base, the J end by 6 bases, with 16 bases between. The CDR3 bases are TGTGCCAGCAGTTTATTTAGGCAGGGTCTCTCCGAGCAGTACTTC. Translating it yields CASSLFRQGLSEQYF.

This chain connects TRBV20-1 to TRBJ1-1; D perhaps matches TRBD1 (5 bases). The CDR3 runs 19 residues. Trimming took 0 bases from V and 3 from J, leaving 26 bases between them. The V gene's germline CDR1 is DFQATT and CDR2 SNEGSKA (reference sequence). The CDR3 is CSARDPWGLGVAGDTEAFF. The CDR3, as DNA: TGCAGTGCTAGAGATCCGTGGGGCTTGGGCGTCGCGGGGGACACTGAAGCTTTCTTT.

V and J are TRBV29-1 and TRBJ1-4; D gene ambiguous. The CDR3 is 15 residues long. Between the trimmed V and J ends, which lost 5 bases and 7 bases, there was a span of 20 bases. Germline CDR1 and CDR2: SQVTM and ANQGSEA. The CDR3 nucleotides read TGCAGCGTTCTCGTCCTAGTGGGTTATGGTGAAAAACTGTTTTTT. It yields the protein CSVLVLVGYGEKLFF.

The chain has TRBV20-1 and TRBJ1-1, with D maybe TRBD1 (5 bases). The germline V gene has CDR1 DFQATT and CDR2 SNEGSKA (reference sequence). The CDR3 contains 15 residues. The germline V and J ends were trimmed by 0 bases and 1 base, with 12 bases remaining between them. CDR3 bases: TGCAGTGCTAGAGACCCGGAGGGGTCGAACACTGAAGCTTTCTTT. Translated, it gives CSARDPEGSNTEAFF.

The chain combines TRBV20-1 with TRBJ1-5; a weak D match, TRBD1 (5 bases). The V end lost 6 bases, the J end lost 6 bases, and 18 bases lay between the germline ends. In germline, CDR1 is DFQATT, CDR2 SNEGSKA (reference sequence). This CDR3 is built from 14 residues. The CDR3 loop is CSAELTGFGQPQHF. The CDR3 region has the DNA TGCAGTGCCGAACTTACAGGCTTTGGTCAGCCCCAGCATTTT.

This clonotype showed up just a few times. This chain uses TRBV25-1 with TRBJ2-3, with a possible D match to TRBD1 (6 bases). The CDR3 is 15 residues long. V lost 6 bases and J lost 4, with 17 bases in between. CDR1 and CDR2 (germline): MGHDK, SYGVNS. Here the CDR3 DNA reads TGTGCCAGCAGACCTATACAGGGCGGAGCAGATACGCAGTATTTT. Translated, it gives CASRPIQGGADTQYF.

The chain employs TRBV5-5 and TRBJ1-4; the D gene is possibly TRBD1 (5 bases). V lost 4 bases, J lost 0 bases, and 10 bases lay in between. CDR1 SGHKS and CDR2 YYEKEE come from the germline V gene (reference sequence). The CDR3 is 15 amino acids. The CDR3 coding sequence is TGTGCCAGCAGCCAAACAGGCGCAACTAATGAAAAACTGTTTTTT. Its protein is CASSQTGATNEKLFF.

This clonotype was observed at least ten times. The chain has TRBV3-1 and TRBJ1-2; perhaps TRBD1 as D (5 bases). With 4 bases removed from V and 2 bases from J, the gap between germline ends came to 8 bases. The germline V gene encodes CDR1 LGHDT and CDR2 YNNKEL (reference sequence). The length of the CDR3 is 13 residues. The CDR3 DNA follows: TGTGCCAGCAGCCTGACAGCAAACTATGGCTACACCTTC. This gives the protein CASSLTANYGYTF. Together with reference TRBV3-1 and TRBJ1-2, the CDR3 gives the full variable domain: DTAVSQTPKYLVTQMGNDKSIKCEQNLGHDTMYWYKQDSKKFLKIMFSYNNKELIINETVPNRFSPKSPDKAHLNLHINSLELGDSAVYFCASSLTANYGYTFGSGTRLTVV.

This clonotype was observed a few times. The V call is TRBV28, the J call TRBJ1-2; a possible D gene is TRBD1 (5 bases). This CDR3 contains 16 residues. Trimming removed 5 bases at V and 1 base at J, with 17 bases between. Germline assignment: CDR1 MDHEN and CDR2 SYDVKM. The CDR3 DNA follows: TGTGCCAGCAGTCCCCCGTCAGGGACCTTTAACTATGGCTACACCTTC. Amino acids: CASSPPSGTFNYGYTF.

Details on this clonotype: Being one base from a much bigger clone, this may be a read error. This chain links TRBV7-9 with TRBJ2-2; D uncertain. The CDR3 extends over 16 amino acids. Germline values: CDR1 SEHNR, CDR2 FQNEAQ (reference sequence). DNA of the CDR3: TGTGCCGGCAGCTTAGAGGTGGGCTCGAACACCGGGGAGCTGTTTTTT. Translating gives CAGSLEVGSNTGELFF.

This clonotype was seen a handful of times. The CDR3 loop reads CASSLVVAGNEQFF. CDR3 in DNA: TGTGCCAGCAGCTTAGTTGTAGCGGGGAATGAGCAGTTCTTC. The rearrangement uses TRBV7-2 and TRBJ2-1, with 8 positions matching TRBD2. Germline CDR1 is SGHTA and CDR2 is FQGNSA. This CDR3 is built from 14 residues. V shed 1 base, J shed 7 bases, and the junction held 3 bases outside the gene matches.